The 16 T cell receptor beta chains listed next were all sequenced from one sample in a study of breast tumors, draining lymph nodes, adjacent tissues. TCRdb called the multiplex PCR reads again in MiXCR, with one record for every CDR3 protein. The repertoire holds hundreds of thousands of distinct CDR3 sequences, with approximately 29% as singletons. Axillary draining lymph nodes of breast cancer patients supplied the node samples. Sequencing was performed on axillary lymph node tissue. The receptors shown here come from a female donor with breast cancer. Some clones in this sample may be carry-over from other donors' samples.

The rearrangement uses TRBV7-2 and TRBJ1-1; the match to TRBD1 covers 7 bases. Trimming took 6 bases from V and 1 from J; bases not matched to a gene: 8. Germline V gene sequence: CDR1 SGHTA, CDR2 FQGNSA. This CDR3 spans 15 amino acids. CDR3 DNA sequence: TGTGCCAGCAGAATCGGGACAGCTCCGAACACTGAAGCTTTCTTT. Translation: CASRIGTAPNTEAFF.

This clonotype has a count of ten or more. CDR3 sequence (DNA): TGTGCCAGCAGCTTAGACCAGGGGCTTCAGCCCCAGCATTTT. This translates into CASSLDQGLQPQHF. The chain uses TRBV7-2 and TRBJ1-5; possible D gene TRBD1, 6 bases. This CDR3 has 14 amino acids. Germline assignment: CDR1 SGHTA and CDR2 FQGNSA. V lost 1 base, J lost 6 bases, and 10 bases lay in between.

This clonotype was seen at least ten times. The chain has TRBV20-1 and TRBJ1-6; D not certain. The germline gives CDR1 DFQATT, CDR2 SNEGSKA (reference sequence). Trimming pared 6 bases from V and 10 bases from J, leaving 19 bases between. The CDR3 contains 14 residues. CDR3 nucleotide sequence: TGCAGTGCGTTTAATGGCCGACCCGGGTCACCCCTCCACTTT. As protein: CSAFNGRPGSPLHF.

The gene calls are TRBV2 and TRBJ2-5; a possible D gene is TRBD2 (7 bases). Trimming pared 8 bases from V and 3 bases from J, leaving 16 bases between. This CDR3 is 14 amino acids long. In germline, CDR1 is SNHLY, CDR2 FYNNEI. The CDR3 sequence: CASCSGAGEETQYF. The CDR3 region has the DNA TGTGCCAGCTGCTCAGGGGCGGGGGAAGAGACCCAGTACTTC.

This clonotype was seen repeatedly, ten times or more. This chain links TRBV6-1 with TRBJ2-6; 7 nucleotides agree with TRBD1. Per germline, CDR1 MNHNS and CDR2 SASEGT. This CDR3 is built from 17 residues. Trimming at V came to 0 bases and at J to 2 bases, leaving 4 bases not matched to a gene. The CDR3 loop is CASSEAYRGTGANVLTF. The CDR3 DNA is TGTGCCAGCAGTGAAGCTTACAGGGGAACTGGGGCCAACGTCCTGACTTTC.

The V and J genes are TRBV2 and TRBJ1-4; TRBD1 matches 8 bases. After removal of 6 bases from V and 5 bases from J, the junction contained 5 bases not matched to a gene. The CDR3 is 14 residues long. Germline loops: CDR1 SNHLY, CDR2 FYNNEI. CDR3 coding DNA: TGTGCCAGCAGAGGACAGGGAAACAATGAAAAACTGTTTTTT. Protein: CASRGQGNNEKLFF.

This clonotype was seen repeatedly, ten times or more. This chain joins TRBV5-1 and TRBJ2-1; D may be TRBD2 (6 bases). Germline CDR1 SGHRS, CDR2 YFSETQ. V gave up 0 bases and J gave up 6 bases, with 10 bases separating them. This CDR3 spans 14 amino acids. CDR3 protein: CASSLGGVLNEQFF. In DNA form, the CDR3 reads TGCGCCAGCAGCTTGGGGGGGGTACTCAATGAGCAGTTCTTC. Full variable domain (remainder filled in from reference TRBV5-1 and TRBJ2-1): KAGVTQTPRYLIKTRGQQVTLSCSPISGHRSVSWYQQTPGQGLQFLFEYFSETQRNKGNFPGRFSGRQFSNSRSEMNVSTLELGDSALYLCASSLGGVLNEQFFGPGTRLTVL.

A word on this clonotype: A much more abundant neighbour one base away suggests this may be a read error. This chain links TRBV7-9 with TRBJ2-7, with 7 bases fitting TRBD1. The CDR3 consists of 15 residues. Germline values: CDR1 SEHNR, CDR2 FQNEAQ (reference sequence). CDR3 in DNA: TGTGCCAGCAGCCTACGCCGGGACAGCTCCTACGAGCAGCACTTC. Protein: CASSLRRDSSYEQHF. Full variable domain (missing parts from reference TRBV7-9 and TRBJ2-7): DTGVSQNPRHKITKRGQNVTFRCDPISEHNRLYWYRQTLGQGPEFLTYFQNEAQLEKSRLLSDRFSAERPKGSFSTLEIQRTEQGDSAMYLCASSLRRDSSYEQHFGPGTRLTVT.

This clonotype appeared many times. The rearrangement joins TRBV11-3 to TRBJ2-3; tentatively, D is TRBD1 or TRBD2 (5 bases each). The CDR3 sequence is 14 residues long. Trimming cost V 9 bases and J 2 bases, with 15 bases left between them. The V gene's germline CDR1 is SGHNT and CDR2 YENEEA. The CDR3 region is CASSGRTITDTQYF. The DNA of the CDR3 is TGTGCCAGTTCGGGACGGACGATCACAGATACGCAGTATTTT.

This clonotype was found many times. It may be a read error: a sequence one base away is much more abundant. The chain is built from TRBV20-1 and TRBJ1-6, with a possible D match to TRBD1 (5 bases). Germline CDR1 DFQATT, CDR2 SNEGSKA (reference sequence). The CDR3 is 15 residues long. Trimming left V 6 bases short and J 9 bases short, with 21 bases between. CDR3 DNA: TGCAGTGCCAAAAGGGGAGGGGTTGTGACTTCACCCCTCCACTTT. It translates to CSAKRGGVVTSPLHF.

This clonotype showed up many times. This chain uses TRBV6-1 with TRBJ1-5; TRBD1 aligns across 9 bases. V trimming: 6 bases; J trimming: 6 bases; junction bases outside the gene matches: 9. CDR1 is MNHNS, CDR2 SASEGT, per germline. The CDR3 has 15 amino acids. In DNA, the CDR3 is TGTGCCAGCAGACCCGGGACAGGGTTGTTTCAGCCCCAGCATTTT. This encodes CASRPGTGLFQPQHF.

This clonotype has a count of ten or more. This CDR3 is CASSSTGAGETQYF. CDR3 coding DNA: TGTGCCAGCTCTAGCACAGGGGCGGGAGAGACCCAGTACTTC. The chain is built from TRBV3-1 and TRBJ2-5, with 7 bases fitting TRBD1. In germline, CDR1 is LGHDT, CDR2 YNNKEL (reference sequence). This CDR3 region has 14 residues. V lost 8 bases to trimming and J lost 4 bases; unmatched junction nucleotides: 10.

This clonotype has at least ten counts. V gene TRBV6-6 combines with J gene TRBJ1-5, with no clear D. This CDR3 is built from 13 residues. V lost 7 bases, J lost 4 bases, and 11 bases lay in between. Germline V lookup: CDR1 MNHNY, CDR2 SVGAGI (reference sequence). The CDR3 DNA is TGTGCCAGCATACCCGGGGTTAATCAGCCCCAGCATTTT. Its translation: CASIPGVNQPQHF.

This clonotype was recorded many times. The V gene is TRBV5-1, the J gene TRBJ2-7; D gene uncertain. CDR1 and CDR2 (germline): SGHRS, YFSETQ. The V and J ends lost 0 bases and 2 bases respectively, with 9 bases between them. The CDR3 runs 14 residues. The CDR3 is CASSLDGRPYEQYF. CDR3 nucleotide sequence: TGCGCCAGCAGCTTGGATGGCAGACCCTACGAGCAGTACTTC.

This clonotype occurred many times. The chain couples TRBV7-2 to TRBJ1-3; no definite D call. The CDR3 has 15 residues. Looked up from germline, CDR1 is SGHTA and CDR2 is FQGNSA. The V gene lost 2 bases and the J gene lost 6 bases, with 14 bases spanning the gap. The CDR3 bases are TGTGCCAGCAGCTTATTTGGTTCCAGCCAAAACACCATATATTTT. Its translation is CASSLFGSSQNTIYF.

In its sample, this clonotype was seen a few times. This could be a read error, since a much larger clone is one nucleotide away. The rearrangement links TRBV6-6 to TRBJ2-3; TRBD1 might be the D (5 bases). The CDR3 totals 15 residues. Per the germline V gene, CDR1 is MNHNY and CDR2 is SVGAGI (reference sequence). This chain's CDR3 is CASSPDGLSTGTQYF. In nucleotides, the CDR3 is TGTGCCAGCAGTCCCGACGGCCTTAGCACAGGTACGCAGTATTTT.